One sample yielded the 18 T cell receptor beta chains listed below, sequenced in a study of T cell changes during pregnancy in multiple sclerosis. Here immunoSEQ multiplex PCR was the method, and the copy in TCRdb shows in-frame clones only, minus some. The sample shows 60,000 to 65,000 clones, roughly 92% of them seen only once. The input for sequencing was peripheral blood, taken in the second trimester of pregnancy. These receptors came from a female donor with multiple sclerosis, enrolled in a pregnancy study.

This chain joins TRBV11-2 and TRBJ2-4; 7 bases fit TRBD2. CDR1 SGHAT and CDR2 FQNNGV come from the germline V gene. Trimming removed 3 bases from V and 0 bases from J; junction bases left unmatched: 5. The CDR3 consists of 16 residues. The CDR3 region is CASSLVLATAKNIQYF. The CDR3, as DNA: TGTGCCAGCAGCTTGGTACTAGCGACAGCCAAAAACATTCAGTACTTC.

The CDR3 DNA sequence: TGTGCTAGTGGCCGGGGGGAGACCCAGTACTTC. As protein: CASGRGETQYF. This chain joins TRBV12-5 and TRBJ2-5, with D perhaps matching TRBD2 (6 bases). Between the trimmed V and J ends, which lost 6 bases and 5 bases, there was a span of 7 bases. CDR3 length equals 11 residues. From germline, CDR1 is LGHNT and CDR2 FRNRAP.

The rearrangement links TRBV13 to TRBJ2-4; possible D gene TRBD2, 6 bases. The V gene lost 5 bases and the J gene lost 6 bases, with 11 bases spanning the gap. This CDR3 is 13 amino acids long. Germline V gene data show CDR1 as PRHDT and CDR2 as FYEKMQ (reference sequence). For the CDR3, the DNA is TGTGCCAGCAGCCCCGGACTATTAAACATTCAGTACTTC. Its protein product is CASSPGLLNIQYF.

The rearrangement links TRBV11-2 to TRBJ2-1; the D gene is possibly TRBD2 (5 bases). Germline V lookup: CDR1 SGHAT, CDR2 FQNNGV. The length of the CDR3 is 16 residues. The germline V and J ends were trimmed by 0 bases and 7 bases, with 16 bases remaining between them. The CDR3 DNA reads as TGTGCCAGCAGCTTAGATAACGGGATGCAAGGGAATGAGCAGTTCTTC. Translation gives CASSLDNGMQGNEQFF.

The V call is TRBV29-1, the J call TRBJ2-3; D is perhaps TRBD1 (6 bases). V was trimmed by 7 bases and J by 4 bases, leaving 15 bases between them. CDR3 length equals 13 residues. Germline V gives CDR1 SQVTM, CDR2 ANQGSEA. CDR3 coding DNA: TGCAGCGCATCGGGACACCCCCCAGATACGCAGTATTTT. Its translation is CSASGHPPDTQYF.

The chain uses TRBV7-2 and TRBJ2-1, with 11 nucleotides matching TRBD2. CDR1 and CDR2 from the germline V gene are SGHTA and FQGNSA. This CDR3 comprises 14 residues. The ends lost 3 bases at V and 9 bases at J; junction bases unmatched: 4. CDR3 coding DNA: TGTGCCAGCAGCTTTACTAGCGGGAGAGGTGAGCAGTTCTTC. This codes for CASSFTSGRGEQFF.

J is TRBJ2-5 and V is TRBV15, with 13 bases matching TRBD2. The J call is uncertain, as TRBJ2-7 better fits the DNA end. Germline loops: CDR1 LNHNV, CDR2 YYDKDF (reference sequence). The CDR3 spans 15 residues. Here the CDR3 DNA reads TGTGCCACCAGCAGGGGGACTAGCGGGGTCTACGAGCAGTACTTC. Its translation is CATSRGTSGVYEQYF.

V and J are TRBV28 and TRBJ2-3; D is undetermined. The CDR3 spans 14 residues. The germline V gene has CDR1 MDHEN and CDR2 SYDVKM. The germline V and J ends were trimmed by 5 bases and 0 bases, with 9 bases remaining between them. The CDR3 sequence is CASSPPPSTDTQYF. The CDR3 DNA reads as TGTGCCAGCAGTCCCCCCCCGAGCACAGATACGCAGTATTTT.

The rearrangement joins TRBV6-5 to TRBJ2-7; 7 bases are shared with TRBD2. This CDR3 is 15 amino acids long. V lost 1 base to trimming and J lost 4 bases; unmatched junction nucleotides: 7. Germline V gives CDR1 MNHEY, CDR2 SVGAGI. CDR3 amino acids: CASSYWGGAGYEQYF. The DNA of the CDR3 is TGTGCCAGCAGTTACTGGGGGGGTGCGGGATACGAGCAGTACTTC.

J is TRBJ1-2 and V is TRBV30; TRBD1 agrees at 10 bases. CDR1 and CDR2 from the germline V gene are GTSNPN and SVGIG (reference sequence). The CDR3 is made up of 14 amino acids. V trimming: 7 bases; J trimming: 1 base; junction bases outside the gene matches: 6. The CDR3 nucleotides are TGTGCCTCCCACCGGGACAGGGGTAACTATGGCTACACCTTC. Protein product: CASHRDRGNYGYTF.

This rearrangement joins TRBV7-2 to TRBJ2-2; D call uncertain. CDR1 and CDR2 (germline): SGHTA, FQGNSA. With 4 bases removed from V and 6 bases from J, the gap between germline ends came to 9 bases. The CDR3 loop spans 13 amino acids. CDR3 residues: CASSSVRSGELFF. DNA of the CDR3: TGTGCCAGCAGCTCCGTTCGGTCCGGGGAGCTGTTTTTT.

V gene TRBV27 combines with J gene TRBJ2-1, with D perhaps matching TRBD2 (6 bases). Germline V gene sequence: CDR1 MNHEY, CDR2 SMNVEV (reference sequence). With 6 bases removed from V and 0 bases from J, the gap between germline ends came to 12 bases. This CDR3 has 15 residues. The CDR3, as DNA: TGTGCCAGCAGCTACGACGGGAGCTCCTACAATGAGCAGTTCTTC. This translates into CASSYDGSSYNEQFF.

The V and J genes are TRBV27 and TRBJ2-3; D unresolved. V lost 1 base, J lost 6 bases, and 14 bases lay in between. The CDR3 consists of 15 residues. Germline loops: CDR1 MNHEY, CDR2 SMNVEV (reference sequence). CDR3 region: CASSLLSRPRDTQYF. CDR3 DNA sequence: TGTGCCAGCAGTTTATTGTCCAGACCCAGGGATACGCAGTATTTT.

The genes are TRBV19 and TRBJ2-7, with 11 bases aligning to TRBD2. This CDR3 spans 16 amino acids. Germline-derived CDR1 and CDR2 are LNHDA and SQIVND (reference sequence). V shed 3 bases, J shed 4 bases, and the junction held 8 bases outside the gene matches. The CDR3 reads CASSMGTSGRRYEQYF. CDR3 nucleotides: TGTGCCAGTAGTATGGGTACTAGCGGGAGAAGGTACGAGCAGTACTTC.

The chain has TRBV5-1 and TRBJ2-3, with unresolved D. In germline, CDR1 is SGHRS, CDR2 YFSETQ. V lost 1 base, J lost 0 bases, and 9 bases lay in between. The CDR3 consists of 15 residues. CDR3 loop: CASSLYQSSTDTQYF. The CDR3 DNA is TGCGCCAGCAGCTTGTATCAGTCTAGCACAGATACGCAGTATTTT.

V and J are TRBV5-1 and TRBJ1-1, with TRBD1 matching 9 bases. Trimming took 3 bases from V and 5 from J; bases not matched to a gene: 8. The V gene's germline CDR1 is SGHRS and CDR2 YFSETQ. The CDR3 sequence is 15 residues long. The CDR3 here is CASSSPQGAQTEAFF. The CDR3 coding sequence is TGCGCCAGCAGCTCCCCACAGGGGGCGCAAACTGAAGCTTTCTTT.

The rearrangement joins TRBV5-1 to TRBJ2-2; possibly TRBD2 for D (5 bases). V lost 0 bases and J lost 7, with 10 bases in between. The CDR3 is 14 residues long. From germline, CDR1 is SGHRS and CDR2 YFSETQ. CDR3 sequence (DNA): TGCGCCAGCAGCTTGGGACGGAGGAACGGGGAGCTGTTTTTT. Amino acids: CASSLGRRNGELFF.

This rearrangement joins TRBV5-4 to TRBJ2-7, with 11 bases fitting TRBD1. V shed 1 base and J 3 bases; nucleotides not matched to a gene: 3. This CDR3 contains 15 residues. CDR1 is SGHNT, CDR2 YYREEE, per germline (reference sequence). Here the CDR3 DNA reads TGTGCCAGCAGCTTGAGGGACAGGGGGTTCTACGAGCAGTACTTC. Amino acid sequence: CASSLRDRGFYEQYF.